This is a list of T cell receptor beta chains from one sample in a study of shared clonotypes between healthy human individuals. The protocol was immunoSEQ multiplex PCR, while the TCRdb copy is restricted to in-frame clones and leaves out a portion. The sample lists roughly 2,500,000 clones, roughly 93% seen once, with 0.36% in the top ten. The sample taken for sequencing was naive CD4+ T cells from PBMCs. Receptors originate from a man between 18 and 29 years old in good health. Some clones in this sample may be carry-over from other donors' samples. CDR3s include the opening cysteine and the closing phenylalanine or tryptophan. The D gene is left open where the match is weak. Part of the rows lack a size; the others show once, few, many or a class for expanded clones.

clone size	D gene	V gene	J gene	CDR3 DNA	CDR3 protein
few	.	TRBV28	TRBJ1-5	TGTGCCAGCAGTTTTAGTCAGCCCCAGCATTTT	CASSFSQPQHF
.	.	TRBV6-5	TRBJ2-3	TGTGCCAGCAGGTCGGGACCCAAGGCGGATACGCAGTATTTT	CASRSGPKADTQYF
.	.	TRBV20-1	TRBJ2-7	TGCAGTGCTGACGGGACTTACGAGCAGTACTTC	CSADGTYEQYF
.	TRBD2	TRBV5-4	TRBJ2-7	TGTGCCAGCAGCTTTACCGGACTAGCGGAGTCCTACGAGCAGTACTTC	CASSFTGLAESYEQYF
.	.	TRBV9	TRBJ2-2	TGTGCCAGCAGCGTAGGGCACCACAACACCGGGGAGCTGTTTTTT	CASSVGHHNTGELFF
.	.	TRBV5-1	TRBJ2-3	TGCGCCAGCAGCTCACCGGAGGGCCCAGATACGCAGTATTTT	CASSSPEGPDTQYF
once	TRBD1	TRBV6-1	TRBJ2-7	TGTGCCAGCAAACTGACAGGGGTGGCCGAGCAGTACTTC	CASKLTGVAEQYF
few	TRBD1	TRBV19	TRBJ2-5	TGTGCCAGTAGTATCTACAGGGGAGAGACCCAGTACTTC	CASSIYRGETQYF
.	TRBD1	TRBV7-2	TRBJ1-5	TGTGCCAGCAGCTTTTCACAGGGGGCTAACAATCAGCCCCAGCATTTT	CASSFSQGANNQPQHF
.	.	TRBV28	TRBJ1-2	TGTGCCAGCAGTTTACAGGGCTCAGTAGGCTATGGCTACACCTTC	CASSLQGSVGYGYTF
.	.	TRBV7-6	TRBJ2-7	TGTGCCAGCAGCCTATTTGCGGACAGCTACGAGCAGTACTTC	CASSLFADSYEQYF
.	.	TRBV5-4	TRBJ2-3	TGTGCCAGCAGCCCAGGGACTTCGCCCACAGATACGCAGTATTTT	CASSPGTSPTDTQYF
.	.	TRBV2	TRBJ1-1	TGTGCCAGCAGTGAAGTCGGGAGGGAGGCTTTCTTT	CASSEVGREAFF
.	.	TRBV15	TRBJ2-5	TGTGCCACCAGCAGAGCTGCGGAGACCCAGTACTTC	CATSRAAETQYF
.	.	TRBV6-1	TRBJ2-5	TGTGCCAGCAGTGAACACGGGTTTCAAGAGACCCAGTACTTC	CASSEHGFQETQYF
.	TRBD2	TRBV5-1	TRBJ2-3	TGCGCCAGCAGCTTGTTCCTAGCGGGAAGCACAGATACGCAGTATTTT	CASSLFLAGSTDTQYF
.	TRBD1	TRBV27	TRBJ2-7	TGTGCCAGCAGTTCCTCCCCCGGGACAGGGGCCGGCGAGCAGTACTTC	CASSSSPGTGAGEQYF
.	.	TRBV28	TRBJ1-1	TGTGCCAGCAGTTCAGTGGGGGCAGCGAACACTGAAGCTTTCTTT	CASSSVGAANTEAFF
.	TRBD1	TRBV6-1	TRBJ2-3	TGTGCCACTAAAACAGGGGGCCTTTGGGATACGCAGTATTTT	CATKTGGLWDTQYF
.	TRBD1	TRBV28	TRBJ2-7	TGTGCCAGCAGTGCCGCGGGGACAGGGAAATACGAGCAGTACTTC	CASSAAGTGKYEQYF
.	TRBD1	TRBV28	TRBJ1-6	TGTGCCAGCAGGGGGACAGCGAGCTCCTATAATTCACCCCTCCACTTT	CASRGTASSYNSPLHF
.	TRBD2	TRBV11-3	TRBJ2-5	TGTGCCAGCAGCTTAGAGCGGACTAGCGGTTCTCTAGAAGAGACCCAGTACTTC	CASSLERTSGSLEETQYF
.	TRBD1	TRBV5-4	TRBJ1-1	TGTGCCAGCAGCACCGGGACAGGGGTCGCTTTCTTT	CASSTGTGVAFF
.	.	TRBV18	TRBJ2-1	TGTGCCAGCTCACCATCGGCGGGACCCGTCACCAACAATGAGCAGTTCTTC	CASSPSAGPVTNNEQFF
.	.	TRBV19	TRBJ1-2	TGTGCCAGTAGTACAGTAACTAACTATGGCTACACCTTC	CASSTVTNYGYTF
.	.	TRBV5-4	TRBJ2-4	TGTGCCAGCAGCCGTATATTGGGAGCCAAAAACATTCAGTACTTC	CASSRILGAKNIQYF
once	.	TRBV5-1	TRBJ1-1	TGCGCCAGCAGCGATGGAAGGGGAGGGAACACTGAAGCTTTCTTT	CASSDGRGGNTEAFF
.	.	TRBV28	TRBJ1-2	TGTGCCAGCAGTCTCGACAGGTCGGGCTACACCTTC	CASSLDRSGYTF
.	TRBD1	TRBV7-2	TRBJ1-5	TGTGCCAGCAGCTTAAGACAGGGCCCTCAGCCCCAGCATTTT	CASSLRQGPQPQHF
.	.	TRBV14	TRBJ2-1	TGTGCCAGCAGCTACACCTGGACCGGGGGTGGGGACAATGAGCAGTTCTTC	CASSYTWTGGGDNEQFF
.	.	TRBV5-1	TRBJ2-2	TGCGCCAGCAGCTGGACTCAACCCGGGGAGCTGTTTTTT	CASSWTQPGELFF
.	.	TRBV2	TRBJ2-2	TGTGCCAGCAGACGCCACCCCGGGACGGGCACCGGGGAGCTGTTTTTT	CASRRHPGTGTGELFF
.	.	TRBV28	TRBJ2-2	TGTGCCAGCAGTTTCTTAGACATATTGACCGGGGAGCTGTTTTTT	CASSFLDILTGELFF
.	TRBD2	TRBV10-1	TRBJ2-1	TGCGCCAGCAGTAGCGGGAGCGAGACCCACAATGAGCAGTTCTTC	CASSSGSETHNEQFF
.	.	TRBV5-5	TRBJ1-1	TGTGCCAGCAGAACTGGAATCAGGGAAACCCCTGAAGCTTTCTTT	CASRTGIRETPEAFF
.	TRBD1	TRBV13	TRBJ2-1	TGTGCCAGCAGCACCCGACAGGGGAGGTATGAGCAGTTCTTC	CASSTRQGRYEQFF